These 17 T cell receptor beta chains were sequenced from one sample in a study of shared clonotypes between healthy human individuals (dated by TCRdb to 2018 to 2020). The library relied on the immunoSEQ multiplex PCR assay. In its TCRdb copy, this immuneACCESS table keeps in-frame sequences only and misses some clones. Where compared with another copy, unresolved V genes explain less than half of these, and the others have no known cause. This sample lists about 690,000 clones; 80% to 95% were detected once. Together, the top ten hold around a third of the sample. The sample comprised memory CD8+ T cells from PBMCs. The meaning of the sample's cell subset or site label: CD45RO+ cells pooled with CCR7-negative TemRA cells. The receptors were gathered from a man in his late teens or twenties in good health. Some clones in this sample may be carry-over from other donors' samples.

The chain combines TRBV5-1 with TRBJ2-7, with D possibly matching TRBD2 (6 bases). The germline V gene has CDR1 SGHRS and CDR2 YFSETQ. CDR3 size: 17 residues. Trimming left V 0 bases short and J 5 bases short, with 21 bases between. The chain's CDR3 is CASSLDLRRPSGDEQYF. CDR3 sequence (DNA): TGCGCCAGCAGCTTGGATTTGAGGCGGCCCTCGGGGGACGAGCAGTACTTC.

V and J are TRBV7-9 and TRBJ2-5; maybe TRBD2 (5 bases). There are 16 residues in the CDR3. Germline V gene data show CDR1 as SEHNR and CDR2 as FQNEAQ (reference sequence). V dropped 1 base and J dropped 1 base, with 13 bases sitting between them. The DNA for the CDR3 is TGTGCCAGCAGCTTAGGAGGGCAGGCTCTCCAAGAGACCCAGTACTTC. The encoded protein is CASSLGGQALQETQYF.

The J gene is TRBJ2-3, the V gene TRBV27, with D perhaps matching TRBD2 (6 bases). CDR1 and CDR2 from the germline V gene are MNHEY and SMNVEV (reference sequence). Trimming pared 8 bases from V and 2 bases from J, leaving 14 bases between. The CDR3 length is 14 residues. The CDR3 spells CASWPSANTDTQYF. The CDR3 coding sequence is TGTGCCAGCTGGCCTAGCGCAAACACAGATACGCAGTATTTT.

V and J are TRBV19 and TRBJ1-5; D not resolved. V gave up 5 bases and J gave up 4 bases, with 9 bases separating them. This CDR3 has 13 amino acids. CDR1 and CDR2 from the germline V gene are LNHDA and SQIVND (reference sequence). The CDR3 bases are TGTGCCAGTAGTCTCGGGGAAAATCAGCCCCAGCATTTT. This sequence encodes CASSLGENQPQHF.

Points on this clone: Other nucleotide sequences from this sample produce the same CDR3. The chain carries TRBV7-9 and TRBJ2-1; D remains ambiguous. The V gene's germline CDR1 is SEHNR and CDR2 FQNEAQ (reference sequence). The CDR3 totals 12 residues. The ends were cut back, 3 bases at V and 10 bases at J, with 10 bases in the middle. The CDR3 DNA follows: TGTGCCAGCAGCTTTGGTGGTCGCGAGCAGTTCTTC. It encodes CASSFGGREQFF.

In DNA form, the CDR3 reads TGCAGCGTTAAGGGACTAGCGGGAGGGCCCCCGAAAGGAAACAATGAGCAGTTCTTC. Protein sequence: CSVKGLAGGPPKGNNEQFF. V gene TRBV29-1 combines with J gene TRBJ2-1, with 16 bases fitting TRBD2. The CDR3 totals 19 residues. Trimming took 5 bases from V and 5 from J; bases not matched to a gene: 15. Germline V lookup: CDR1 SQVTM, CDR2 ANQGSEA.

This chain connects TRBV12-5 to TRBJ1-2, with D uncertain. The CDR3 is 13 residues long. V lost 5 bases and J 4 bases, leaving 11 bases between the germline ends. The V gene's germline CDR1 is LGHNT and CDR2 FRNRAP. The CDR3 is CASGGGESYGYTF. Here the CDR3 DNA reads TGTGCTAGTGGTGGCGGGGAGAGCTATGGCTACACCTTC.

DNA of the CDR3: TGTGCCAGCGGTTTTGGGGGGCTCAACTATGGCTACACCTTC. It translates to CASGFGGLNYGYTF. J is TRBJ1-2 and V is TRBV7-9; perhaps TRBD1 as D (6 bases). This CDR3 comprises 14 residues. The germline CDR1 and CDR2 sequences are SEHNR and FQNEAQ (reference sequence). Trimming took 8 bases from V and 2 from J, leaving 15 bases between them.

J is TRBJ2-7 and V is TRBV12-5, with D possibly matching TRBD1 (5 bases). From germline, CDR1 is LGHNT and CDR2 FRNRAP. Trimming removed 2 bases from V and 2 bases from J, with 16 bases in between. The CDR3 consists of 16 residues. The DNA for the CDR3 is TGTGCTAGTGGTTTGACTTCCAGGGATATCACCTACGAGCAGTACTTC. Translated, it gives CASGLTSRDITYEQYF.

Concerning this clone: The same CDR3 arises from other DNA sequences in this sample as well. The chain combines TRBV19 with TRBJ2-7; 10 bases line up with TRBD1. Germline trimming cut 5 bases from V and 2 bases from J; bases unmatched to any gene: 3. Germline V gene sequence: CDR1 LNHDA, CDR2 SQIVND (reference sequence). CDR3 length: 14 amino acids. CDR3 region: CASSSGQGAYEQYF. CDR3 nucleotides: TGTGCCAGTAGTTCCGGACAGGGGGCCTACGAGCAGTACTTC.

The gene calls are TRBV6-4 and TRBJ1-1, with D possibly TRBD1 on 5 matching bases. CDR1 is MRHNA and CDR2 is SNTAGT in the germline V gene. V lost 6 bases and J 3 bases, leaving 17 bases between the germline ends. The CDR3 contains 15 residues. The CDR3 sequence: CASRATVGPHTEAFF. CDR3 coding DNA: TGTGCCAGCAGGGCGACAGTGGGGCCGCACACTGAAGCTTTCTTT.

The chain carries TRBV13 and TRBJ2-2; the D gene could be TRBD1 or TRBD2 (5 bases each). The length of the CDR3 is 13 residues. The V end lost 8 bases, the J end lost 2 bases, and 9 bases lay between the germline ends. Germline V gene sequence: CDR1 PRHDT, CDR2 FYEKMQ (reference sequence). The CDR3 reads CASEGSNTGELFF. The CDR3 coding sequence is TGTGCCAGCGAGGGGAGCAACACCGGGGAGCTGTTTTTT.

This clone appeared a single time. The V and J genes are TRBV29-1 and TRBJ2-2; D is unclear. Germline values: CDR1 SQVTM, CDR2 ANQGSEA. V was clipped by 3 bases and J by 1 base, with 6 bases between them. This CDR3 contains 13 residues. The CDR3 nucleotides are TGCAGCGTTGATTATCGGAACACCGGGGAGCTGTTTTTT. It is translated as CSVDYRNTGELFF.

V is TRBV28 and J is TRBJ2-5; 10 bases are shared with TRBD2. With the DNA end fitting TRBJ2-7 better, the J assignment may be wrong. The germline gives CDR1 MDHEN, CDR2 SYDVKM. CDR3 size: 15 residues. CDR3 sequence: CASSLGLAEDYEQYF. CDR3 bases: TGTGCCAGCAGTCTCGGACTAGCGGAAGACTACGAGCAGTACTTC.

This rearrangement joins TRBV28 to TRBJ1-4; 7 bases match TRBD1. Germline-derived CDR1 and CDR2 are MDHEN and SYDVKM. The CDR3 is 14 residues long. Unmatched junction bases numbered 8, after V lost 5 bases and J lost 8 bases. CDR3 protein: CASSPRQGGEKLFF. The CDR3 region has the DNA TGTGCCAGCAGTCCGAGACAGGGAGGAGAAAAACTGTTTTTT. Based on the CDR3 plus reference TRBV28 and TRBJ1-4, the full variable domain is DVKVTQSSRYLVKRTGEKVFLECVQDMDHENMFWYRQDPGLGLRLIYFSYDVKMKEKGDIPEGYSVSREKKERFSLILESASTNQTSMYLCASSPRQGGEKLFFGSGTQLSVL.

The chain uses TRBV11-2 and TRBJ2-1; 11 bases align to TRBD1. Trimming cost V 6 bases and J 4 bases; bases outside gene matches: 8. Germline V CDR1 and CDR2: SGHAT, FQNNGV. There are 16 residues in the CDR3. The CDR3 DNA sequence: TGTGCCAGCAGGGGACTGGGACAGGGGGTGTACAATGAGCAGTTCTTC. It codes for CASRGLGQGVYNEQFF.

The genes are TRBV29-1 and TRBJ2-1, with D maybe TRBD1 (5 bases). The CDR3 covers 12 residues. CDR1 SQVTM and CDR2 ANQGSEA come from the germline V gene. The V end lost 4 bases, the J end lost 5 bases, and 9 bases lay between the germline ends. The CDR3 DNA reads as TGCAGCGTTGTAGGCAGGGACAATGAGCAGTTCTTC. Translating gives CSVVGRDNEQFF.